The TCR beta chain described here comes from a study of metastatic and nonmetastatic thyroid tumors. Study information: Repertoires were compared across blood and tumor or nodule tissue from malignant and benign thyroid patients.

In the original workflow: The authors used CDR3 differences across clinicopathological groups to build a distant-metastasis classifier for papillary thyroid cancer. TCRdb used MiXCR to call clones anew from the PCR reads. The V and J calls and clone size come from TCRdb's table, not from the authors' own analysis. The data contain some 93,000 clones, about an eighth of them seen just once; the ten biggest clones take up about 10%. Thyroid surgery had not been preceded by any treatment in any patient. The length of the CDR3 is 14 residues. Germline V lookup: CDR1 SQVTM, CDR2 ANQGSEA. With 7 bases removed from V and 2 bases from J, the gap between germline ends came to 15 bases. There are many counts of this clone.

The origin of this receptor is a female donor with papillary thyroid cancer or a benign thyroid nodule (not recorded which). Some clones in this sample may be carry-over from other donors' samples. This chain joins TRBV29-1 and TRBJ2-1, with D hard to call. The sample was blood. Here the CDR3 DNA reads TGCAGCGCCGAAAGTGGAGTGGCCTACAATGAGCAGTTCTTC. It is translated as CSAESGVAYNEQFF.